The T cell receptor beta chain described here comes from a study of immune characterization of retroperitoneal liposarcoma. The CDR3 runs to 14 residues. Germline-derived CDR1 and CDR2 are SGHTA and FQGNSA. Germline trimming cut 5 bases from V and 10 bases from J; bases unmatched to any gene: 9. This clonotype is medium-sized. Via MiXCR, TCRdb re-called the PCR reads, giving one row per CDR3 protein. The repertoire holds more than 8,000 distinct CDR3 sequences, with around 30% as singletons. This receptor was identified in a male donor with retroperitoneal liposarcoma. The sequenced material came from tumor tissue. This chain uses TRBV7-2 with TRBJ2-1; 9 bases fit TRBD2. The CDR3 spells CASSRGGALWEQFF. CDR3 nucleotides: TGTGCCAGCAGCCGCGGGGGGGCCCTCTGGGAGCAGTTCTTC.